This T cell receptor (beta chain) was identified during a study of a mutant IDH1 vaccine in newly diagnosed glioma. As for the study in general: Patients came in for eight vaccinations, in weeks 1, 3, 5, 7, 11, 15, 19 and 23. Investigators started vaccination 4-6 weeks after radiotherapy alone, or with temozolomide cycles. Therapy received beforehand was radiotherapy, temozolomide, or both, with most patients given both. Findings and caveats of the study: Seemingly, pseudoprogression had no relation to changes in the top peripheral T cell clonotypes.

Indicated time point: week 5, during vaccination. Each vaccine dose was 300 ug of mutant IDH1 20-mer peptide, with topical imiquimod. This table comes from immunoSEQ multiplex PCR, and its TCRdb copy is limited to in-frame clones, with some not included. Of over 50,000 clones detected, about 87% appear once; the ten largest clones hold around 4.4%. To note about this clone: Antigen specificity is unknown.

This receptor was taken from a middle-aged woman with glioma. The starting material was PBMCs, obtained from a glioma patient whose treatment included an IDH1 peptide vaccine.

The CDR3 DNA is TGTGCCAGCAGCTTTCCGGGCACCGGGGAGCTGTTTTTT. This encodes CASSFPGTGELFF. This rearrangement joins TRBV5-5 to TRBJ2-2, with D unclear. The ends were cut back, 2 bases at V and 4 bases at J, with 6 bases in the middle. This CDR3 region has 13 residues. Germline lookup yields CDR1 SGHKS and CDR2 YYEKEE (reference sequence).